Sequencing of this T cell receptor beta chain was carried out in a study of PD-1 blockade in classical Hodgkin lymphoma. About this clone itself: The antigen remains undetermined.

Clones were read by immunoSEQ multiplex PCR, and TCRdb kept only the in-frame ones, dropping some. Of some 64,000 clones listed, approximately 90% are singletons. With no exception, relapse followed autologous stem cell transplantation in all patients, and brentuximab vedotin exposure varied. Germline lookup yields CDR1 ENHRY and CDR2 SYGVKD. CDR3 size: 15 residues. With 1 base removed from V and 1 base from J, the gap between germline ends came to 8 bases. Study results and caveats: The drivers behind the repertoire differences, possibly disease activity or prior therapy, remain undefined. By C4D1 there was a significant rise in CD4+ TCR diversity but not in CD8+ TCR diversity. The study reported lower baseline TCR diversity in newly diagnosed patients than in healthy donors.

Material: peripheral blood mononuclear cells (PBMCs), obtained at baseline. The gene calls are TRBV10-3 and TRBJ1-5; weak D call: TRBD1 (5 bases). This sequence originates from a human donor with classical Hodgkin lymphoma. The CDR3 nucleotides read TGTGCCATCAGTGAGTGGGGCCTAAGCAATCAGCCCCAGCATTTT. As protein: CAISEWGLSNQPQHF.